This T cell receptor beta chain was observed in a study of T cells in women clearing cervical HPV infection. Study-level background: With HLA typing for only a few women, HLA confounding remains possible.

Worth noting for this clone: Read data end 3 residues before the CDR3 end; the end is taken from the germline J gene.

The CDR3 consists of 15 residues. Trimming cost V 4 bases and J 5 bases, with 15 bases left between them. Germline V gene sequence: CDR1 SGHRS, CDR2 YFSETQ. Profiled with immunoSEQ multiplex PCR; TCRdb holds only in-frame clones, not every one. The listing contains about 20,000 clones. This receptor was taken from a woman between 18 and 70 years old with a cervical HPV16 infection that either progressed to CIN3+ or cleared (not recorded which). The sample taken for sequencing was blood buffy coat. The chain carries TRBV5-1 and TRBJ2-2, with D possibly matching TRBD1 (6 bases). CDR3: CASSLSSRGTGELFF. The part of the CDR3 DNA that was read is TGCGCCAGCAGCCTCTCTAGCAGGGGTACCGGGGAG.